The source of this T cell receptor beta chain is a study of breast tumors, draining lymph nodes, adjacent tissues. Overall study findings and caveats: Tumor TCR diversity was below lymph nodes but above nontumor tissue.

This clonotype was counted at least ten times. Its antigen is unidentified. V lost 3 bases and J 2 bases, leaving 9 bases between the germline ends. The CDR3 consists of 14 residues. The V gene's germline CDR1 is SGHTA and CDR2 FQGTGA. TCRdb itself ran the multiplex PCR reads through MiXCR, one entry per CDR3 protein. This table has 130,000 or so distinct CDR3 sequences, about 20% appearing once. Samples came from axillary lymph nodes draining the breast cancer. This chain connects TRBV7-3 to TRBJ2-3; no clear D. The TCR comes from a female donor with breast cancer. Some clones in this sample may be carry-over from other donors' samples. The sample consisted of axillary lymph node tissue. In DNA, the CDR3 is TGTGCCAGCAGCTTCGGAACAGTCACAGATACGCAGTATTTT. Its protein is CASSFGTVTDTQYF.